This T cell receptor beta chain was found in a study of identical twins (dated by TCRdb to about 2016). The study in broad terms: To test whether fetal clonotypes persist, this study deep-sequenced TCR alpha and beta repertoires from monozygotic twins, from unrelated adults of various ages, and from cord blood. To rule out contamination, the twin experiments were replicated at different times with different library preparation protocols.

The method was 5' RACE. Instrument on record: Illumina HiSeq 2000. Template switching added a universal primer binding site, and the final cDNA carried a unique molecular identifier that allowed TCR cDNA molecules to be counted accurately. Specific primers in the conserved constant-segment region were used to synthesize first-strand cDNA for TCR alpha and beta chains. Each cDNA library was double barcoded, with a SMART-Mk sample barcode plus Illumina barcodes, to control for contamination. TruSeq adapter sequences, together with Illumina sample barcodes, were added in two successive PCR steps. TCR alpha and beta cDNA libraries were sequenced on the Illumina HiSeq platform with custom primers. Turning to the authors' computational methods: MiGEC was used to process raw reads and extract unique molecular identifiers, and MiXCR was used to find CDR3 positions. For each individual, recombination models were inferred using an EM algorithm with the repgenHMM and IGoR tools. The tcR package in R was used for shared clonotype analysis, with sharing normalized by the product of cloneset sizes. To study raw recombination free of thymic and clonal selection effects, out-of-frame nonproductive sequences were analyzed. TCRdb reprocessing: public reads trimmed at Q25 with fastp, clones called with MiXCR, in-frame beta chains kept. One record per CDR3 amino acid sequence lists the most common genes and DNA. TCRdb, not the original authors, processed these V and J calls. For this sample there are about 730,000 distinct CDR3 sequences; approximately 21% appear just once. The ten biggest clones cover more than 4% of the sample.

All donors were healthy Caucasians. The twin cohort comprised three pairs of female monozygotic twins, all aged roughly 18 to 30 years. The RNA used for TCR libraries was isolated from peripheral blood mononuclear cells. The paper's findings and limits, for the study overall: Zero-insertion analyses could be partly confounded by invariant T cells such as MAIT and iNKT, although diverse VJ usage argued against such confounding for most clonotypes. Because the same donors could not be followed over many years, conclusions were based on cross-sectional statistical analysis. Fewer insertions were carried by abundant cord blood beta clonotypes, a similar but weaker trend appeared in young adult naive repertoires, and no such trend appeared in memory repertoires. Out-of-frame TCR alpha sharing in monozygotic twins was systematically underestimated by recombination models, whereas sharing between unrelated individuals was in agreement with the recombination models. A weaker excess of twin sharing was found in beta out-of-frame sequences because the signal-to-noise ratio was lowered by fewer shared sequences. Compared with coincidental sharing between unrelated individuals, an excess of low generation-probability sequences was observed among out-of-frame TCR alpha sequences shared between twins.

As for this clonotype: Its antigen target is currently unknown. Qualities for individual bases were not recorded, and no much larger clone is one base off.

The germline V gene (reference sequence) supplies CDR1 DFQATT and CDR2 SNEGSKA. Inclusive of the bounding cysteine and phenylalanine, the CDR3 is 14 residues long. Only the CDR3 DNA is retained, 42 bases long and in frame from the first base. The germline V end is reduced by 7 bases and the J end by 3 bases; junction bases left unmatched: 8. The sample also formed part of further work on T cells expressing NK-cell markers. As that second paper reports: Eight donors provided sorted CD3+CD56+NKG2C+, CD3+CD56+NKG2C- and CD3+CD56-NKG2C+ T-cell subsets, whose TCR beta-chain repertoires were profiled. Among the eight sequenced donors, seven were HCMV-seropositive and one was HCMV-seronegative. To restrict sorting to alphabetaTCR-expressing T cells, an anti-gammadeltaTCR antibody was added in several experiments. For 5 or 6 donors, the dominant CD3+CD56+NKG2C+ clonotypes were among the top 10 CD8+ clonotypes and accounted for about 1.0-7.0% of CD8+ T cells. Those dominant clonotypes were again the most abundant among CD3+CD56-NKG2C+ cells in a handful of donors, at about 25-60.1%. Whether the expanded NKG2C-expressing T cell clones were specific for HCMV antigens remained unclear. The eight sequenced donors were randomly selected healthy volunteers, three men and five women. A commercial ELISA kit detecting HCMV-specific IgG in serum was used to determine HCMV serostatus. For five to seven donors, unsorted PBMC were also used to sequence bulk peripheral blood T-cell repertoires. MIGEC was used to demultiplex reads and group reads by UMI, and MiTCR was used to assemble and quantify clonotypes. To exclude erroneous sequences, any TCR cDNA sequence not supported by at least two reads was discarded. The tcR package was used for downstream repertoire analysis, with clonotypes matched between fractions based on CDR3 nucleotide sequence plus V segment. Antigen specificity was annotated against VDJdb with VDJmatch, allowing one amino acid substitution in CDR3.

The material sequenced was PBMCs. This clonotype originated in a young woman in good health. The chain couples TRBV20-1 to TRBJ2-1, and TRBD2 matches 8 of the central bases. Read as DNA, the sequence is TGCAGTGTAGATAGCGGGACCTACTACAATGAGCAGTTCTTC. This encodes CSVDSGTYYNEQFF.